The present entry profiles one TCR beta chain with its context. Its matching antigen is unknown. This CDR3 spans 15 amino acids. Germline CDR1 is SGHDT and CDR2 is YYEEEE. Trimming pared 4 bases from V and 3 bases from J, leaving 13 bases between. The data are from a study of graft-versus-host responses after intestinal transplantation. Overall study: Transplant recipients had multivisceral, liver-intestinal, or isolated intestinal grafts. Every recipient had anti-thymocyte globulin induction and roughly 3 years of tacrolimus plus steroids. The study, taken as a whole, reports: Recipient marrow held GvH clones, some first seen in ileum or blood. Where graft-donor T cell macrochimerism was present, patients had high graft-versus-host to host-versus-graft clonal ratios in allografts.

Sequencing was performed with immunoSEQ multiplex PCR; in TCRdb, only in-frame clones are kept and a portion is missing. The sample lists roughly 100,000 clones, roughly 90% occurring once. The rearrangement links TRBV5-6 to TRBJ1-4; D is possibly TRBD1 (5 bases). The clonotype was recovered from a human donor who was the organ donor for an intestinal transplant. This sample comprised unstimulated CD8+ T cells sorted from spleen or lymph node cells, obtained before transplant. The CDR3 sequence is CASSVEGEANEKLFF. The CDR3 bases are TGTGCCAGCAGCGTCGAAGGGGAGGCTAATGAAAAACTGTTTTTT.